This is a list of T cell receptor beta chains from one sample in a study of shared clonotypes between healthy human individuals. Sequenced by immunoSEQ multiplex PCR; TCRdb stores in-frame clones only, minus some. The profile covers approximately 2.5 million clones, with 90% to 95% appearing a single time and over 0.12% taken by the ten largest. The sequenced sample consisted of naive CD4+ T cells sorted from blood. These receptors were obtained from a young man in good health. CDR3s include the opening cysteine and the closing phenylalanine or tryptophan. For some rows the clone size is stated as once, few or many, or as a class when expanded; others skip it.

j_call: TRBJ1-4
v_call: TRBV5-1
clone_size: -
cdr3_aa: CASSQGQRGTKLFF

j_call: TRBJ1-2
v_call: TRBV6-1
clone_size: -
cdr3_aa: CASSLITLTHGYTF

j_call: TRBJ2-3
v_call: TRBV11-3
clone_size: -
cdr3_aa: CASSLDNWSTDTQYF

j_call: TRBJ2-7
v_call: TRBV5-1
clone_size: -
cdr3_aa: CASSLVASTSYEQYF

j_call: TRBJ1-2
v_call: TRBV19
clone_size: -
cdr3_aa: CASTPPTANYGYTF

j_call: TRBJ1-1
v_call: TRBV19
clone_size: -
cdr3_aa: CASSLVSASAFF

j_call: TRBJ2-1
v_call: TRBV9
clone_size: -
cdr3_aa: CASSARDPPSSEQFF

j_call: TRBJ1-4
v_call: TRBV7-9
clone_size: -
cdr3_aa: CASSLGRTTNEKLFF

j_call: TRBJ2-7
v_call: TRBV27
clone_size: -
cdr3_aa: CASRWDGLSYEQYF

j_call: TRBJ1-5
v_call: TRBV6-5
clone_size: -
cdr3_aa: CASSINRGPDQPQHF

j_call: TRBJ1-5
v_call: TRBV2
clone_size: -
cdr3_aa: CASSELEGGSQPQHF

j_call: TRBJ1-6
v_call: TRBV7-8
clone_size: -
cdr3_aa: CASGLFNSPLHF

j_call: TRBJ2-3
v_call: TRBV6-5
clone_size: -
cdr3_aa: CASRRGGADTQYF

j_call: TRBJ2-5
v_call: TRBV9
clone_size: -
cdr3_aa: CASSRDRDGVEQETQYF

j_call: TRBJ1-1
v_call: TRBV5-4
clone_size: -
cdr3_aa: CASSGGPQNTEAFF

j_call: TRBJ2-3
v_call: TRBV7-2
clone_size: -
cdr3_aa: CASSPRGRSTDTQYF

j_call: TRBJ1-3
v_call: TRBV7-9
clone_size: -
cdr3_aa: CASSFGTGDSGNTIYF

j_call: TRBJ2-7
v_call: TRBV19
clone_size: -
cdr3_aa: CASSISGSTNYEQYF

j_call: TRBJ1-4
v_call: TRBV18
clone_size: -
cdr3_aa: CASSLPGGTEKLFF

j_call: TRBJ2-7
v_call: TRBV2
clone_size: once
cdr3_aa: CASSDGTSGIPEQYF

j_call: TRBJ2-7
v_call: TRBV1
clone_size: -
cdr3_aa: CTIPRGQYF

j_call: TRBJ1-6
v_call: TRBV2
clone_size: -
cdr3_aa: CASSQSINSPLHF

j_call: TRBJ2-6
v_call: TRBV9
clone_size: -
cdr3_aa: CASSPGSASGANVLTF

j_call: TRBJ2-3
v_call: TRBV9
clone_size: -
cdr3_aa: CASSVGVQDTQYF

j_call: TRBJ1-6
v_call: TRBV9
clone_size: few
cdr3_aa: CASSVASDRGNSPLHF

j_call: TRBJ2-3
v_call: TRBV11-2
clone_size: -
cdr3_aa: CASSLIARTSTDTQYF

j_call: TRBJ1-1
v_call: TRBV7-2
clone_size: -
cdr3_aa: CASSLYSWNTEAFF

j_call: TRBJ2-5
v_call: TRBV6-5
clone_size: once
cdr3_aa: CASSENRRETQYF

j_call: TRBJ1-6
v_call: TRBV29-1
clone_size: -
cdr3_aa: CSVGLDPNSPLHF

j_call: TRBJ2-5
v_call: TRBV7-6
clone_size: many
cdr3_aa: CASSSPGTEIDQYF

j_call: TRBJ2-5
v_call: TRBV4-3
clone_size: -
cdr3_aa: CASSQALGSGQNNKQETQYF

j_call: TRBJ2-7
v_call: TRBV5-1
clone_size: -
cdr3_aa: CASSLGRDYEQYF

j_call: TRBJ1-4
v_call: TRBV5-4
clone_size: -
cdr3_aa: CASSLALPGQNEKLFF

j_call: TRBJ2-3
v_call: TRBV5-1
clone_size: -
cdr3_aa: CASSFSGAVTDTQYF

j_call: TRBJ2-7
v_call: TRBV5-4
clone_size: -
cdr3_aa: CASSFQGLTLSYEQYF

j_call: TRBJ2-7
v_call: TRBV15
clone_size: -
cdr3_aa: CATSTRDSLTYEQYF

j_call: TRBJ2-1
v_call: TRBV10-2
clone_size: -
cdr3_aa: CASSENKGLASYNEQFF

j_call: TRBJ1-1
v_call: TRBV27
clone_size: -
cdr3_aa: CASSFRDSSGGEAFF

j_call: TRBJ1-1
v_call: TRBV4-1
clone_size: once
cdr3_aa: CASSQIAGANTEAFF

j_call: TRBJ2-7
v_call: TRBV5-5
clone_size: -
cdr3_aa: CATSGQFRSGGAYEQYF

j_call: TRBJ1-4
v_call: TRBV28
clone_size: -
cdr3_aa: CASSSGTGGNEKLFF

j_call: TRBJ2-7
v_call: TRBV7-2
clone_size: -
cdr3_aa: CASSSQGLAGGPGEQYF

j_call: TRBJ1-1
v_call: TRBV27
clone_size: -
cdr3_aa: CASSPRGPRNTEAFF

j_call: TRBJ2-1
v_call: TRBV5-1
clone_size: -
cdr3_aa: CASRQNTAGNHEQFF

j_call: TRBJ2-1
v_call: TRBV5-6
clone_size: -
cdr3_aa: CASSLEQILTGEQFF